This TCR beta chain was profiled in a study of blood T cell repertoires in COVID-19. Study at large: Spain, Italy and the United States supplied samples that represented acute and convalescent COVID-19. T cells, B-cell-depleted T cells, or PBMCs supplied cDNA or gDNA.

Per the study methods: Estimation of nucleated cell counts was performed using reference gene primer amplification. The method was immunoSEQ multiplex PCR; TCRdb's version includes in-frame clones alone and lacks a portion of them. Clonal size and the V and J genes are those of that table, whereas D and trimming came from the DNA. The table includes 230,000 or so clones, more than 65% detected once. Looked up from germline, CDR1 is MNHEY and CDR2 is SVGEGT. V shed 6 bases and J 0 bases; nucleotides not matched to a gene: 4. The CDR3 length is 15 residues. This clone was seen ten or more times. Sequenced: peripheral blood. This receptor was identified in a middle-aged man who had recovered from COVID-19. This sequence joins TRBV6-2 or TRBV6-3 and TRBJ2-3, with 9 bases aligning to TRBD2. This CDR3 is CASSPGLASTDTQYF. The DNA of the CDR3 is TGTGCCAGCAGCCCTGGACTAGCGAGCACAGATACGCAGTATTTT.